The TCR beta chain described here comes from a study of blood T cell repertoires in COVID-19. Trimming shortened V by 2 bases and J by 5 bases, and 12 bases separated the two germline ends. The CDR3 covers 14 residues. Germline V gene lookup returns CDR1 SGHTA and CDR2 FQGNSA. Produced via immunoSEQ multiplex PCR; TCRdb's table is partial and in-frame only. Here the sample spans over 65,000 clones, about 93% being singletons. The sample consisted of peripheral blood. The V gene is TRBV7-2, the J gene TRBJ2-5; tentative D call: TRBD2 (7 bases). The clonotype comes from a woman aged 80 or older with acute or convalescent COVID-19. CDR3 protein: CASSLYREGETQYF. The CDR3 nucleotides read TGTGCCAGCAGCTTATACAGGGAGGGGGAGACCCAGTACTTC.